Listed below are T cell receptor beta chains from one sample, sequenced in a study of cytomegalovirus exposure and HLA in healthy donors. Assay: immunoSEQ multiplex PCR; the TCRdb copy retains only in-frame clones and omits some. This sample carries 68,000 or so clones, about 89% of them seen once, and the ten largest clones take just over 3%. Specimen: PBMCs. The receptor set was obtained from a man aged 18 to 30 in good health and CMV-seronegative. Both conserved end residues are part of each CDR3. The order of the fields is J gene, D gene, V gene, clone size, CDR3 DNA, CDR3 protein. D genes are given only for firm matches. Rows give clone size only sometimes, using once, few, many, or a class for an expanded clone.

>TRBJ2-3|-|TRBV5-4|-
TGTGCCAGCGCTAGCGAACGCACAGATACGCAGTATTTT
CASASERTDTQYF
>TRBJ1-1|TRBD1|TRBV6-6|-
TGTGCCAGCAGTCGGGACAGCCACCCCGTTGGAGCTTTCTTT
CASSRDSHPVGAFF
>TRBJ2-1|-|TRBV7-9|once
TGTGCCAGCAAAGACTCGTTCAGTGAGCAGTTCTTC
CASKDSFSEQFF
>TRBJ1-2|TRBD1|TRBV28|-
TGTGCCAGCAGTCTCTCACAGGGGCGTACGGTTGGCTACACCTTC
CASSLSQGRTVGYTF
>TRBJ1-1|-|TRBV29-1|-
TGCAGCGCCCTGGCCCCGTCACGCACTGAAGCTTTCTTT
CSALAPSRTEAFF
>TRBJ2-7|TRBD2|TRBV2|-
TGTGCCAGCAGGTATAGCGGGAGGGCCTACGAGCAGTACTTC
CASRYSGRAYEQYF
>TRBJ2-3|TRBD2|TRBV6-4|-
TGTGCCAGCAGTGAGACTAGCGGGATGACAGATACGCAGTATTTT
CASSETSGMTDTQYF
>TRBJ1-1|-|TRBV29-1|once
TGCAGCGTCAACAGGGCTTGGAACACTGAAGCTTTCTTT
CSVNRAWNTEAFF
>TRBJ1-1|-|TRBV9|-
TGTGCCAGCAGCGTAGTTCGGGGGGTGAACACTGAAGCTTTCTTT
CASSVVRGVNTEAFF
>TRBJ2-5|-|TRBV5-5|-
TGTGCCAGCAGCTTCCCGGGTGACCAAGAGACCCAGTACTTC
CASSFPGDQETQYF
>TRBJ2-1|TRBD2|TRBV2|once
TGTGCCAGCAGTTGGACTAGCGGTGGTGAGCAGTTCTTC
CASSWTSGGEQFF
>TRBJ1-1|-|TRBV15|-
TGTGCCACCAGCAGAGATAGGGGGATGGGCACTGAAGCTTTCTTT
CATSRDRGMGTEAFF
>TRBJ2-5|TRBD2|TRBV5-1|-
TGCGCCAGCAGCAGCGGGGGAGCCCAAGAGACCCAGTACTTC
CASSSGGAQETQYF
>TRBJ2-1|-|TRBV18|-
TGTGCCAGCTCGCCCGCGGCCCTGGATGAGCAGTTCTTC
CASSPAALDEQFF
>TRBJ2-5|TRBD2|TRBV11-2|-
TGTGCCAGCAGCCGGGAGGTGGGAGAGACCCAGTACTTC
CASSREVGETQYF
>TRBJ2-3|TRBD2|TRBV5-1|-
TGCGCCAGCAGCTCCCTAGCGGGAGCCGGCACAGATACGCAGTATTTT
CASSSLAGAGTDTQYF
>TRBJ2-3|TRBD2|TRBV10-3|-
TGTGCCATCTCCTCCCCCCCGGGAGGGCTTACAGATACGCAGTATTTT
CAISSPPGGLTDTQYF
>TRBJ2-1|-|TRBV6-1|once
TGTGCCAGCACCCCAGCGGGTCCTTACAATGAGCAGTTCTTC
CASTPAGPYNEQFF
>TRBJ1-4|-|TRBV6-5|-
TGTGCCAGCAGTGGAACCGGGACACTGGGGAAACTGTTTTTT
CASSGTGTLGKLFF
>TRBJ2-3|TRBD2|TRBV30|-
TGTGCCTGGAGTCCAGCGGGAGGGCCGGGAGATACGCAGTATTTT
CAWSPAGGPGDTQYF
>TRBJ2-2|TRBD1|TRBV7-8|-
TGTGCCAGCAGCTTAGGGACAGGGGGCAACACCGGGGAGCTGTTTTTT
CASSLGTGGNTGELFF
>TRBJ1-5|-|TRBV30|-
TGTGCCTGGAGTGACCGGACCAAAACAGGGTACGGCAATCAGCCCCAGCATTTT
CAWSDRTKTGYGNQPQHF
>TRBJ2-7|TRBD2|TRBV11-2|-
TGTGCCAGCAGCTTGTATGTTGCGGGAGGGTCCTACGAGCAGTACTTC
CASSLYVAGGSYEQYF
>TRBJ1-3|-|TRBV7-9|-
TGTGCCAGCAGCTTGGGAGATTACGGAAACACCATATATTTT
CASSLGDYGNTIYF
>TRBJ2-2|TRBD1|TRBV7-9|-
TGTGCCAGCATCTCGCGGACAGGGCTGAACACCGGGGAGCTGTTTTTT
CASISRTGLNTGELFF
>TRBJ2-2|TRBD2|TRBV11-3|-
TGTGCCAGCAGGGGGACTAGCGGAGATAACACCGGGGAGCTGTTTTTT
CASRGTSGDNTGELFF
>TRBJ2-7|TRBD2|TRBV7-2|-
TGTGCCAGCAGCTTCCTAGCGGACCTCCGCTACGAGCAGTACTTC
CASSFLADLRYEQYF
>TRBJ1-4|-|TRBV11-2|once
TGTGCCAGCACCCTGGCGGGTGGGGAAAAACTGTTTTTT
CASTLAGGEKLFF